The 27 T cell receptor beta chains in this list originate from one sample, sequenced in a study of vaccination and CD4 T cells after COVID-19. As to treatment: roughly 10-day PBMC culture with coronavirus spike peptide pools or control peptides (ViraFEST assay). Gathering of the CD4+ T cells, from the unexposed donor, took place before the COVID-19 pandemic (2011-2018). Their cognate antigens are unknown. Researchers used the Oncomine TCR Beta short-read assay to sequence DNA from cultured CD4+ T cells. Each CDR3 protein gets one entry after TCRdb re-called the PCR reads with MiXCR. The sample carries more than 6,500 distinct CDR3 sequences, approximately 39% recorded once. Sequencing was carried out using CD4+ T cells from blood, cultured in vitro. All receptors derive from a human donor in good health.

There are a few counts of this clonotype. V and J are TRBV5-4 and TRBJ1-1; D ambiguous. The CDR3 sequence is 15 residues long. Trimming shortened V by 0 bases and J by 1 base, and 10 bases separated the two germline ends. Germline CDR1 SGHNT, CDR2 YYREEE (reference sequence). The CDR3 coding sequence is TGTGCCAGCAGCTTGGGCCGGGGATGGAACACTGAAGCTTTCTTT. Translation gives CASSLGRGWNTEAFF.

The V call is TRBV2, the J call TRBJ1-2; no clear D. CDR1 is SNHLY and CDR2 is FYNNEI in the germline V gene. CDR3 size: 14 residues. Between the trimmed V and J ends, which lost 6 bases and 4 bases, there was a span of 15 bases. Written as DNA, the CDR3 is TGTGCCAGCAGCTCCGGGTGGCCAGCCTATGGCTACACCTTC. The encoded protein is CASSSGWPAYGYTF.

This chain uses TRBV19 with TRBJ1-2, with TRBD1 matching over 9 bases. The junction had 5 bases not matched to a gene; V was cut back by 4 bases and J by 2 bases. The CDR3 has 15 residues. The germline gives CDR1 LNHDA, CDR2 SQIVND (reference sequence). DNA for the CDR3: TGTGCCAGTAGTACGCGGGACAGGGTGAACTATGGCTACACCTTC. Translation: CASSTRDRVNYGYTF.

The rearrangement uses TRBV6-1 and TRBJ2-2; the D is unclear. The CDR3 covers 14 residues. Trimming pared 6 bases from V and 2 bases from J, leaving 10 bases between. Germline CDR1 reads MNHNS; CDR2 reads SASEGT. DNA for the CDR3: TGTGCCAGCAGGTTTCGGCAAAACACCGGGGAGCTGTTTTTT. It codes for CASRFRQNTGELFF.

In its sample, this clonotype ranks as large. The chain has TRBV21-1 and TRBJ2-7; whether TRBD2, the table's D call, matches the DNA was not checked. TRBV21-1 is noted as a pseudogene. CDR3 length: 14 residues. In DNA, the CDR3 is TGTGCCAGCAGCAACCTCGGGAGTAGCTACGAGCAGTACTTC. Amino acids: CASSNLGSSYEQYF.

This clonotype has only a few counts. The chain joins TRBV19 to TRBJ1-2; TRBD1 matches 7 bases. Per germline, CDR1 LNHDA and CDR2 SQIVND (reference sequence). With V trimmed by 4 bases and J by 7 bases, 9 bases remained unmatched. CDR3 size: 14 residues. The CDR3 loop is CASSKPDRAPGYTF. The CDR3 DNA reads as TGTGCCAGTAGTAAACCCGACAGGGCGCCTGGCTACACCTTC. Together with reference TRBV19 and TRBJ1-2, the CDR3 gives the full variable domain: DGGITQSPKYLFRKEGQNVTLSCEQNLNHDAMYWYRQDPGQGLRLIYYSQIVNDFQKGDIAEGYSVSREKKESFPLTVTSAQKNPTAFYLCASSKPDRAPGYTFGSGTRLTVV.

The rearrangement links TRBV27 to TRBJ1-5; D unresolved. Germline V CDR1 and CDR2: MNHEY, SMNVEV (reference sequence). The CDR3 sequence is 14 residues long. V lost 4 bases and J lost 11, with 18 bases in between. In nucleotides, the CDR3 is TGTGCCAGCAGTTCCCCTCGCCAGTCCTCGGCCCAGCATTTT. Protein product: CASSSPRQSSAQHF.

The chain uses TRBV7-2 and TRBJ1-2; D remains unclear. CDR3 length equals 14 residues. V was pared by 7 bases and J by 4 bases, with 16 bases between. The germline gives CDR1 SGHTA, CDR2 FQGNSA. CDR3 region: CASISLGRAYGYTF. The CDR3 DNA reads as TGTGCCAGCATATCCCTCGGGAGGGCCTATGGCTACACCTTC.

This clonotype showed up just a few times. The CDR3 region is CASSDSGAGAPNEQFF. CDR3 DNA: TGTGCCAGCAGTGACTCCGGGGCGGGGGCTCCCAATGAGCAGTTCTTC. The chain has TRBV6-4 and TRBJ2-1; D might be TRBD2 (7 bases). With 0 bases removed from V and 6 bases from J, the gap between germline ends came to 15 bases. The CDR3 has 16 residues. Per germline, CDR1 MRHNA and CDR2 SNTAGT.

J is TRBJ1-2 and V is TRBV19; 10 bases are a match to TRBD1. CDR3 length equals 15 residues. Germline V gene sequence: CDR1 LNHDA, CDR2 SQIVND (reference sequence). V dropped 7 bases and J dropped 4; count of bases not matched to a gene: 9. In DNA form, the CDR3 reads TGTGCCAGTATGCCGGGACAGGGGCGCGGCTATGGCTACACCTTC. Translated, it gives CASMPGQGRGYGYTF.

CDR3 bases: TGTGCCTGGAGTGGCCTGACAGGGGCGAACACCGGGGAGCTGTTTTTT. Its protein product is CAWSGLTGANTGELFF. The chain is built from TRBV30 and TRBJ2-2, with 8 bases lining up with TRBD1. V dropped 1 base and J dropped 0; count of bases not matched to a gene: 4. Germline loops: CDR1 GTSNPN, CDR2 SVGIG (reference sequence). The CDR3 totals 16 residues.

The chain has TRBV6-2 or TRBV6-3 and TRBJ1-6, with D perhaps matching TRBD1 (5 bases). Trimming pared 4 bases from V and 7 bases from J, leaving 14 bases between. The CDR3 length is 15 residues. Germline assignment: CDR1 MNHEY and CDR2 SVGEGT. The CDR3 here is CASSSDKLGNSPLHF. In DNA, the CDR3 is TGTGCCAGCAGTTCGGACAAACTTGGAAATTCACCCCTCCACTTT.

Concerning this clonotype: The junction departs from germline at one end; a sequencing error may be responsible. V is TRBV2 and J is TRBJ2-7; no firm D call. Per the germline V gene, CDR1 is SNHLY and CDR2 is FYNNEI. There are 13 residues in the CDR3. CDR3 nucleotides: TGTGCCAGCAAGGAGCGCTCGTCCTCCGAGCAGTACTTC. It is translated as CASKERSSSEQYF. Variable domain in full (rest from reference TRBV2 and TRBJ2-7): EPEVTQTPSHQVTQMGQEVILRCVPISNHLYFYWYRQILGQKVEFLVSFYNNEISEKSEIFDDQFSVERPDGSNFTLKIRSTKLEDSAMYFCASKERSSSEQYFGPGTRLTVT.

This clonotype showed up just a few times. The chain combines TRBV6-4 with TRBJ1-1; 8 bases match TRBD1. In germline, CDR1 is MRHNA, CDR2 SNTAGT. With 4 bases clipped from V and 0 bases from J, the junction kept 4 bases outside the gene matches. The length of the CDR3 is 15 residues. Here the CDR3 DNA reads TGTGCCAGCAGTGCTCGACAGGGGATGAACACTGAAGCTTTCTTT. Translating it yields CASSARQGMNTEAFF.

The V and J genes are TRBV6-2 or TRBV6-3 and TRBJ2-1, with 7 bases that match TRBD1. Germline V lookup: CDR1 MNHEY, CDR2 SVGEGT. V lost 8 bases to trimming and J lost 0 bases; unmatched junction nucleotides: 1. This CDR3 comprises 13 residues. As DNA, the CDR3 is TGTGCCAGCGGGGACAGCTCCTACAATGAGCAGTTCTTC. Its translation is CASGDSSYNEQFF.

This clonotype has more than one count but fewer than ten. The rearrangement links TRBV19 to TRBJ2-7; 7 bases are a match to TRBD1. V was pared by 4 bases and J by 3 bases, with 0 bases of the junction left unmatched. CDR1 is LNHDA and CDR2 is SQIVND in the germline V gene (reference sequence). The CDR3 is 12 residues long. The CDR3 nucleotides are TGTGCCAGTAGTAGGGACAGCTACGAGCAGTACTTC. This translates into CASSRDSYEQYF.

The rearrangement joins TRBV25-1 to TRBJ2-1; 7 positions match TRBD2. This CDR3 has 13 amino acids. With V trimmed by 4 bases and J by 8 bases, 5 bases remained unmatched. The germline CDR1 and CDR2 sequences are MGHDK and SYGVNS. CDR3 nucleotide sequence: TGTGCCAGCAGTGCCCCGGGGAGGGATGAGCAGTTCTTC. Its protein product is CASSAPGRDEQFF. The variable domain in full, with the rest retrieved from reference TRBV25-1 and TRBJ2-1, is EADIYQTPRYLVIGTGKKITLECSQTMGHDKMYWYQQDPGMELHLIHYSYGVNSTEKGDLSSESTVSRIRTEHFPLTLESARPSHTSQYLCASSAPGRDEQFFGPGTRLTVL.

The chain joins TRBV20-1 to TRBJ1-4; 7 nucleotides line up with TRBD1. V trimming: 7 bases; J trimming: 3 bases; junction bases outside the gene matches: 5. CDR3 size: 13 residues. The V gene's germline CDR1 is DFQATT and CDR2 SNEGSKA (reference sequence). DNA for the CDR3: TGCAGTGTGACAGGGTTGTCTAATGAAAAACTGTTTTTT. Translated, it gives CSVTGLSNEKLFF.

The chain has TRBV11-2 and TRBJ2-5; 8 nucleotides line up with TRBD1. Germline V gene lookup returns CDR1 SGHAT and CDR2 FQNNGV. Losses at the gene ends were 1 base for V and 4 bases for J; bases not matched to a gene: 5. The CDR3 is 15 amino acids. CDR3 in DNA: TGTGCCAGCAGCTTAGCCCCCGGGACAGGAGAGACCCAGTACTTC. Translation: CASSLAPGTGETQYF.

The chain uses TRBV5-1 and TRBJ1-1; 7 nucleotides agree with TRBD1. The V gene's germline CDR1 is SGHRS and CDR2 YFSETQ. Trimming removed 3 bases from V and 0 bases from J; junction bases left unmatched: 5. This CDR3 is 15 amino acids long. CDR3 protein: CASSYRTGLNTEAFF. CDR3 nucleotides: TGCGCCAGCAGCTATCGGACAGGTCTGAACACTGAAGCTTTCTTT. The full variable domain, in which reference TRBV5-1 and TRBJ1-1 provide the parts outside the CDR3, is KAGVTQTPRYLIKTRGQQVTLSCSPISGHRSVSWYQQTPGQGLQFLFEYFSETQRNKGNFPGRFSGRQFSNSRSEMNVSTLELGDSALYLCASSYRTGLNTEAFFGQGTRLTVV.

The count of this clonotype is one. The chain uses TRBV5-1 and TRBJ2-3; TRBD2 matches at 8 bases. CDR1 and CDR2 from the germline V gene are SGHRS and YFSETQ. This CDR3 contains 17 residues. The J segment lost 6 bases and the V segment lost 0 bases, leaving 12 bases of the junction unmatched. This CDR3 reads CASSLEVSGTAGDTQYF. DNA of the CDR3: TGCGCCAGCAGCTTGGAGGTTAGCGGGACGGCAGGGGATACGCAGTATTTT.

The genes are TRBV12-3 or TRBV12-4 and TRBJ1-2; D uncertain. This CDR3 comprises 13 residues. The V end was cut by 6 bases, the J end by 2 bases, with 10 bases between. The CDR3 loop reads CASSLGKNYGYTF. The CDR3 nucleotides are TGTGCCAGCAGCTTGGGGAAGAACTATGGCTACACCTTC.

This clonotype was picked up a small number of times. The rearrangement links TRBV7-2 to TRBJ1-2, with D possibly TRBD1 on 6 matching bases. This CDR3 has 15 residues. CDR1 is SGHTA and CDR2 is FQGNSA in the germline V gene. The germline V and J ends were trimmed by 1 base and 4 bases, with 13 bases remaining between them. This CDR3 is CASSLGEGGGYGYTF. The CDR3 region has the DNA TGTGCCAGCAGCTTAGGGGAAGGGGGAGGCTATGGCTACACCTTC.

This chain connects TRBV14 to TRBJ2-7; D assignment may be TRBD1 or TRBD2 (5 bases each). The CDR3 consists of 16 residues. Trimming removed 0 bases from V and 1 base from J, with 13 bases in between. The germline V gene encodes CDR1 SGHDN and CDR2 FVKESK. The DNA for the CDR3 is TGTGCCAGCAGCCAAGATCGGGGCAGGGTTTCCTACGAGCAGTACTTC. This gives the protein CASSQDRGRVSYEQYF.

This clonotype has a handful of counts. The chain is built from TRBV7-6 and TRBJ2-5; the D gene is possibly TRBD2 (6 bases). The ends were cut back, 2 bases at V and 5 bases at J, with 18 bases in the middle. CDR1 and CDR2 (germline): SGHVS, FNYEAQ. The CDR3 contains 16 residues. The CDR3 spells CASSLQGTLEGETQYF. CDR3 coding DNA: TGTGCCAGCAGCTTACAAGGCACCCTGGAGGGTGAGACCCAGTACTTC.

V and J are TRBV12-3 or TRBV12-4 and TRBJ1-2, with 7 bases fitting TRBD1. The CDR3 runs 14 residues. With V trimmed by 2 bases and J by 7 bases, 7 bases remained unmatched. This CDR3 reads CASSLRQGEFGYTF. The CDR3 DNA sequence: TGTGCCAGCAGTTTAAGGCAGGGGGAGTTTGGCTACACCTTC.

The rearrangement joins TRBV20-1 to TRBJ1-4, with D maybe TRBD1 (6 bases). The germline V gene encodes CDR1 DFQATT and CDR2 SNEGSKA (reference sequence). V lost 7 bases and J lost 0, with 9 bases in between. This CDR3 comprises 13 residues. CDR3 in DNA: TGCAGTGTTTGGACAGCAACTAATGAAAAACTGTTTTTT. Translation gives CSVWTATNEKLFF.